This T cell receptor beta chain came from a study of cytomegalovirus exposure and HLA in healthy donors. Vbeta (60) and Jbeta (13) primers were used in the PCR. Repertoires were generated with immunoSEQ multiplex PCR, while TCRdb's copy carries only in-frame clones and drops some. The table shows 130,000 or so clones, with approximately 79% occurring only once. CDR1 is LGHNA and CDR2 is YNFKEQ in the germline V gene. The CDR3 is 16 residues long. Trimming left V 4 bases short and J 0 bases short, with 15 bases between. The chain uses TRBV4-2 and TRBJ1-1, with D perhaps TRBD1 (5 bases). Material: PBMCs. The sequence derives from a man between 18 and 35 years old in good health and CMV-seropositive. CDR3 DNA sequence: TGTGCCAGCAGCCGAACAGGAAACCATTTGAACACTGAAGCTTTCTTT. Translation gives CASSRTGNHLNTEAFF.